The next 24 T cell receptor beta chains were all read from a single sample in a study of cytotoxic CD8 clonotypes in ibrutinib-treated CLL. Repertoires were generated with immunoSEQ multiplex PCR, while TCRdb's copy carries only in-frame clones and drops some. The repertoire holds some 15,000 clones, with around 61% as singletons. The starting material was PBMCs, obtained before ibrutinib treatment. The receptor set was obtained from a human donor with chronic lymphocytic leukemia.

This rearrangement joins TRBV7-2 to TRBJ1-1, with no clear D. Germline CDR1 SGHTA, CDR2 FQGNSA. The CDR3 is 13 amino acids. V lost 2 bases, J lost 8 bases, and 12 bases lay in between. CDR3 residues: CASSLRPSREAFF. As DNA, the CDR3 is TGTGCCAGCAGCTTACGACCCTCGAGGGAAGCTTTCTTT.

The J gene is TRBJ2-3, the V gene TRBV4-1; D could derive from TRBD1 or TRBD2 (6 bases each). Between the trimmed V and J ends, which lost 4 bases and 1 base, there was a span of 15 bases. The germline V gene has CDR1 MGHRA and CDR2 YSYEKL. The CDR3 contains 16 residues. The CDR3 DNA sequence: TGCGCCAGCAGCCCCGCCGGGGGCCGGGGCACAGATACGCAGTATTTT. It is translated as CASSPAGGRGTDTQYF.

The table lists this clone with a few counts. The genes are TRBV27 and TRBJ2-2; D gene unclear. Germline V gene data show CDR1 as MNHEY and CDR2 as SMNVEV (reference sequence). V was clipped by 4 bases and J by 6 bases, with 12 bases between them. The length of the CDR3 is 14 residues. CDR3 sequence reads: CASSYAAPAGELFF. The CDR3 DNA reads as TGTGCCAGCAGTTACGCGGCCCCCGCCGGGGAGCTGTTTTTT.

The chain has TRBV7-9 and TRBJ2-1; possibly TRBD2 for D (6 bases). Germline CDR1 SEHNR, CDR2 FQNEAQ (reference sequence). The CDR3 runs to 15 residues. Trimming removed 3 bases at V and 7 bases at J, with 16 bases between. The CDR3: CASSLEGLVGNEQFF. CDR3 coding DNA: TGTGCCAGCAGCTTGGAGGGCTTAGTAGGGAATGAGCAGTTCTTC.

In its sample, this clone was seen a few times. This chain joins TRBV28 and TRBJ1-2; D possibly corresponds to TRBD1 (5 bases). This CDR3 is built from 15 residues. In germline, CDR1 is MDHEN, CDR2 SYDVKM. Trimming removed 7 bases at V and 2 bases at J, with 17 bases between. CDR3 residues: CASTDLWRQNYGYTF. As DNA, the CDR3 is TGTGCCAGCACGGACCTCTGGAGACAGAACTATGGCTACACCTTC.

V gene TRBV5-5 combines with J gene TRBJ2-4, with a tentative D call TRBD2 (6 bases). Germline lookup yields CDR1 SGHKS and CDR2 YYEKEE (reference sequence). Trimming took off 4 bases at V and 0 bases at J, with 17 bases between the two ends. This CDR3 has 17 amino acids. The CDR3: CASSLEGQSLAKNIQYF. The CDR3 DNA follows: TGTGCCAGCAGCCTGGAGGGTCAATCCCTAGCCAAAAACATTCAGTACTTC.

The chain recombines TRBV14 with TRBJ2-7; D is perhaps TRBD2 (7 bases). Germline CDR1 and CDR2: SGHDN and FVKESK. Trimming removed 5 bases at V and 3 bases at J, with 11 bases between. The CDR3 has 13 amino acids. The CDR3 reads CASSAGDYYEQYF. In nucleotides, the CDR3 is TGTGCCAGCAGCGCAGGGGACTACTACGAGCAGTACTTC.

This clone was observed a handful of times. The chain couples TRBV5-1 to TRBJ1-1; TRBD1 aligns across 7 bases. V shed 0 bases and J 6 bases; nucleotides not matched to a gene: 11. The CDR3 consists of 16 residues. Per the germline V gene, CDR1 is SGHRS and CDR2 is YFSETQ. The CDR3 is CASSLVGQGGFAEAFF. CDR3 nucleotide sequence: TGCGCCAGCAGCTTGGTCGGCCAGGGGGGATTCGCTGAAGCTTTCTTT.

The chain combines TRBV7-9 with TRBJ2-7; no clear D. Trimming pared 1 base from V and 3 bases from J, leaving 7 bases between. Germline CDR1 and CDR2: SEHNR and FQNEAQ (reference sequence). The CDR3 runs 13 residues. The CDR3 nucleotides read TGTGCCAGCAGCTTAGTGGGCGTCTACGAGCAGTACGTC. It specifies CASSLVGVYEQYV.

The rearrangement uses TRBV21-1 and TRBJ1-4. TRBV21-1 represents a pseudogene. CDR3 length: 17 residues. The CDR3 region has the DNA TGTGCCAGCAGCGCACGATACTCAAGGGGCGGGCATGAAAAACTGTTTTTT. Its translation is CASSARYSRGGHEKLFF.

This rearrangement joins TRBV28 to TRBJ1-6, with 10 bases identical to TRBD1. V gave up 2 bases and J gave up 9 bases; unmatched junction bases: 7. Looked up from germline, CDR1 is MDHEN and CDR2 is SYDVKM. This CDR3 contains 16 residues. The CDR3 DNA sequence: TGTGCCAGCAGTTTAGATCGGGGGACAGGGGTTTCACCCCTCCACTTT. This gives the protein CASSLDRGTGVSPLHF.

This clone was observed a few times. This chain links TRBV9 with TRBJ2-3; TRBD2 might be the D (7 bases). Germline loops: CDR1 SGDLS, CDR2 YYNGEE. The length of the CDR3 is 20 residues. Trimming removed 4 bases at V and 0 bases at J, with 27 bases between. The CDR3 spells CASSPDSRDGGGLSTDTQYF. The CDR3 DNA is TGTGCCAGCAGCCCAGATTCCCGAGATGGCGGGGGCCTTAGCACAGATACGCAGTATTTT.

This clone was counted only a few times. V is TRBV6-5 and J is TRBJ2-2; D perhaps matches TRBD2 (6 bases). Looked up from germline, CDR1 is MNHEY and CDR2 is SVGAGI. This CDR3 is built from 14 residues. V gave up 6 bases and J gave up 3 bases, with 11 bases separating them. The CDR3 reads CASRRESDTGELFF. The CDR3 nucleotides are TGTGCCAGCAGGCGGGAAAGCGACACCGGGGAGCTGTTTTTT.

The DNA of the CDR3 is TGCGCCAGCAGCTTGTCCCCTACCAGCTGGGAGACCCAGTACTTC. Residues: CASSLSPTSWETQYF. The genes are TRBV5-1 and TRBJ2-5, with no clear D. V shed 1 base and J shed 5 bases, with 15 bases lying between them. Germline V gives CDR1 SGHRS, CDR2 YFSETQ. The CDR3 totals 15 residues. Using reference TRBV5-1 and TRBJ2-5 for the parts outside the CDR3, the full variable domain is KAGVTQTPRYLIKTRGQQVTLSCSPISGHRSVSWYQQTPGQGLQFLFEYFSETQRNKGNFPGRFSGRQFSNSRSEMNVSTLELGDSALYLCASSLSPTSWETQYFGPGTRLLVL.

This sequence joins TRBV12-2 and TRBJ2-1; the table's D call, TRBD2, has no DNA check behind it. TRBV12-2 is shown as a pseudogene. This CDR3 is 17 amino acids long. CDR3 DNA sequence: TGTGCAAGTCGCTTAGTAAATAGACTAGCGGGACTTAATGAGCAGTTCTTC. Translating gives CASRLVNRLAGLNEQFF.

This clone is a singleton in its sample. The J gene is TRBJ1-2, the V gene TRBV6-5, with 8 nucleotides matching TRBD1. The CDR3 runs 15 residues. The V gene's germline CDR1 is MNHEY and CDR2 SVGAGI. V trimming: 5 bases; J trimming: 1 base; junction bases outside the gene matches: 6. The CDR3 sequence: CASSHDRGLNYGYTF. The CDR3 DNA is TGTGCCAGCAGTCACGACAGGGGCCTTAACTATGGCTACACCTTC.

V is TRBV19 and J is TRBJ2-7; 12 bases are a match to TRBD1. The J segment lost 4 bases and the V segment lost 5 bases, leaving 9 bases of the junction unmatched. Germline V gene sequence: CDR1 LNHDA, CDR2 SQIVND (reference sequence). This CDR3 is built from 16 residues. The CDR3 is CASSLAGTGGGYEQYF. The CDR3 coding sequence is TGTGCCAGTAGTCTTGCCGGGACAGGGGGCGGGTACGAGCAGTACTTC. Looking up the rest from reference TRBV19 and TRBJ2-7 gives the full variable domain: DGGITQSPKYLFRKEGQNVTLSCEQNLNHDAMYWYRQDPGQGLRLIYYSQIVNDFQKGDIAEGYSVSREKKESFPLTVTSAQKNPTAFYLCASSLAGTGGGYEQYFGPGTRLTVT.

The chain links TRBV6-1 to TRBJ2-7; D call uncertain. The V gene's germline CDR1 is MNHNS and CDR2 SASEGT. This CDR3 has 13 residues. Trimming shortened V by 11 bases and J by 3 bases, and 17 bases separated the two germline ends. This CDR3 reads CAASPGLHYEQYV. The CDR3 DNA reads as TGTGCCGCCTCACCGGGTCTACACTACGAGCAGTACGTC.

V usage is TRBV5-1 and J usage is TRBJ2-3, with unresolved D. V lost 0 bases and J lost 2, with 10 bases in between. The CDR3 runs to 15 residues. The germline V gene has CDR1 SGHRS and CDR2 YFSETQ. CDR3 region: CASSLGGKHTDTQYF. The DNA for the CDR3 is TGCGCCAGCAGCTTGGGTGGGAAACACACAGATACGCAGTATTTT.

For this clone: Other DNA variants within this sample encode the same CDR3. The V call is TRBV2, the J call TRBJ2-5, with 7 positions matching TRBD2. Germline-derived CDR1 and CDR2 are SNHLY and FYNNEI. The CDR3 is made up of 14 amino acids. J was trimmed by 5 bases and V by 4 bases; bases with no gene match: 7. The CDR3 DNA reads as TGTGCCAGCAGTGGGGGCGGGAGAAAGGAGACCCAGTACTTC. Translating it yields CASSGGGRKETQYF. The variable domain in full, with the rest retrieved from reference TRBV2 and TRBJ2-5, is EPEVTQTPSHQVTQMGQEVILRCVPISNHLYFYWYRQILGQKVEFLVSFYNNEISEKSEIFDDQFSVERPDGSNFTLKIRSTKLEDSAMYFCASSGGGRKETQYFGPGTRLLVL.

Sample share makes this clone medium-sized. The V call is TRBV6-5, the J call TRBJ2-5; 7 nucleotides agree with TRBD1. Unmatched junction bases numbered 7, after V lost 8 bases and J lost 1 base. CDR3 size: 14 residues. The germline V gene encodes CDR1 MNHEY and CDR2 SVGAGI. The CDR3 DNA reads TGTGCCAGCGGTACGGGACAGACCCAAGAGACCCAGTACTTC. It codes for CASGTGQTQETQYF.

V and J are TRBV19 and TRBJ1-5; tentative D call: TRBD1 (6 bases). CDR1 is LNHDA and CDR2 is SQIVND in the germline V gene (reference sequence). Trimming removed 3 bases at V and 4 bases at J, with 16 bases between. The CDR3 spans 16 residues. The CDR3 bases are TGTGCCAGTAGTATCCTGGGGGCGCCCGGTAATCAGCCCCAGCATTTT. Encoded protein: CASSILGAPGNQPQHF.

This chain links TRBV2 with TRBJ2-5; 11 bases line up with TRBD1. This CDR3 contains 16 residues. The germline V gene has CDR1 SNHLY and CDR2 FYNNEI. With 4 bases clipped from V and 1 base from J, the junction kept 5 bases outside the gene matches. In DNA, the CDR3 is TGTGCCAGCAGTGGCGGGACAGGGGGTATCCAAGAGACCCAGTACTTC. This encodes CASSGGTGGIQETQYF.

This sequence joins TRBV4-2 and TRBJ1-2, with TRBD1 as a possible D gene (6 bases). This CDR3 spans 15 amino acids. Germline V gives CDR1 LGHNA, CDR2 YNFKEQ. Deletions cut 0 bases from V and 8 bases from J, with 16 bases between. DNA of the CDR3: TGTGCCAGCAGCCAAGATGTTGCAGGGGTGAGCGGCTACACCTTC. It encodes CASSQDVAGVSGYTF.